The rows below give T cell receptor beta chains drawn from one sample of a study of shared clonotypes between healthy human individuals. The repertoire was sequenced with immunoSEQ multiplex PCR; TCRdb's copy has only in-frame clones and lacks some. The table has some 500,000 clones, over 60% seen once. The specimen was PBMCs. These receptors were obtained from a woman between 40 and 55 years old in good health. Some clones in this sample may be carry-over from other donors' samples. Each CDR3 is given with its conserved first and last residue. D genes are given only for firm matches. Clone size is given for some rows only: seen once, a few or many times, or a class if the clone is expanded.

d_call: .
cdr3_length: 15
j_call: TRBJ2-7
clone_size: .
v_call: TRBV6-6
cdr3_nt: TGTGCCAGCAGTTACTCGAATGGCAGGGGCGACGAGCAGTACTTC
cdr3_aa: CASSYSNGRGDEQYF

d_call: TRBD2
cdr3_length: 15
j_call: TRBJ2-1
clone_size: .
v_call: TRBV27
cdr3_nt: TGTGCCAGCAGGAGAGCGGGAGGCTCCTACAATGAGCAGTTCTTC
cdr3_aa: CASRRAGGSYNEQFF

d_call: .
cdr3_length: 17
j_call: TRBJ2-3
clone_size: .
v_call: TRBV7-6
cdr3_nt: TGTGCCAGCAGCCAAGTCCGGGCTCCCCGGTTCACAGATACGCAGTATTTT
cdr3_aa: CASSQVRAPRFTDTQYF

d_call: .
cdr3_length: 15
j_call: TRBJ2-3
clone_size: .
v_call: TRBV15
cdr3_nt: TGTGCCACCAGCAGAGAGCGGAAGGCCCCAGATACGCAGTATTTT
cdr3_aa: CATSRERKAPDTQYF

d_call: TRBD2
cdr3_length: 14
j_call: TRBJ2-7
clone_size: once
v_call: TRBV11-2
cdr3_nt: TGTGCCAGCAGCTTAGGATGGACTAGCGACGAGCAGTACTTC
cdr3_aa: CASSLGWTSDEQYF

d_call: TRBD1
cdr3_length: 17
j_call: TRBJ2-3
clone_size: .
v_call: TRBV15
cdr3_nt: TGTGCCACCAGCAGAGATCACAGGGGAATTAGCACAGATACGCAGTATTTT
cdr3_aa: CATSRDHRGISTDTQYF

d_call: .
cdr3_length: 13
j_call: TRBJ1-5
clone_size: .
v_call: TRBV6-1
cdr3_nt: TGTGCCAGCAGTGACGACAGGAATCAGCCCCAGCATTTT
cdr3_aa: CASSDDRNQPQHF

d_call: .
cdr3_length: 13
j_call: TRBJ1-5
clone_size: .
v_call: TRBV18
cdr3_nt: TGTGCCAGCTCACCCGACACCAATCAGCCCCAGCATTTT
cdr3_aa: CASSPDTNQPQHF

d_call: TRBD1
cdr3_length: 14
j_call: TRBJ2-7
clone_size: once
v_call: TRBV28
cdr3_nt: TGTGCCAGCAGTTGGGGACAGGAGACCTACGAGCAGTACTTC
cdr3_aa: CASSWGQETYEQYF

d_call: TRBD2
cdr3_length: 13
j_call: TRBJ2-7
clone_size: .
v_call: TRBV28
cdr3_nt: TGTGCCAGCACACTAGCGCACACCTACGAGCAGTACTTC
cdr3_aa: CASTLAHTYEQYF

d_call: TRBD1
cdr3_length: 16
j_call: TRBJ1-5
clone_size: .
v_call: TRBV6-4
cdr3_nt: TGTGCCAGCAATAGGGGACAGCCTTATAGCAATCAGCCCCAGCATTTT
cdr3_aa: CASNRGQPYSNQPQHF

d_call: .
cdr3_length: 19
j_call: TRBJ1-1
clone_size: .
v_call: TRBV5-1
cdr3_nt: TGCGCCAGCAGCTTGGCCCGGGGTACTGGAGTCGGACTGAACACTGAAGCTTTCTTT
cdr3_aa: CASSLARGTGVGLNTEAFF

d_call: TRBD2
cdr3_length: 15
j_call: TRBJ2-1
clone_size: .
v_call: TRBV5-1
cdr3_nt: TGCGCCAGCAGCTTGGTCCAGCGGGAGAGGAATGAGCAGTTCTTC
cdr3_aa: CASSLVQRERNEQFF

d_call: TRBD1
cdr3_length: 15
j_call: TRBJ1-5
clone_size: .
v_call: TRBV5-5
cdr3_nt: TGTGCCAGCAGCCTGGGACAGGGGGCAGGCCAGCCCCAGCATTTT
cdr3_aa: CASSLGQGAGQPQHF

d_call: .
cdr3_length: 13
j_call: TRBJ2-7
clone_size: .
v_call: TRBV4-3
cdr3_nt: TGCGCCAGCAGCCGTATCGAGGGCTACGAGCAGTACTTC
cdr3_aa: CASSRIEGYEQYF

d_call: .
cdr3_length: 12
j_call: TRBJ2-1
clone_size: once
v_call: TRBV19
cdr3_nt: TGTGCCAGTATCAACTTCTACAATGAGCAGTTCTTC
cdr3_aa: CASINFYNEQFF

d_call: .
cdr3_length: 15
j_call: TRBJ1-2
clone_size: .
v_call: TRBV7-9
cdr3_nt: TGTGCCAGCAGCTTAGTAGGGGGTGGCCTCTGGGGCTACACCTTC
cdr3_aa: CASSLVGGGLWGYTF

d_call: TRBD1
cdr3_length: 15
j_call: TRBJ2-1
clone_size: once
v_call: TRBV5-4
cdr3_nt: TGTGCCAGCAGCTTGGACAGGGGAGTCCACAATGAGCAGTTCTTC
cdr3_aa: CASSLDRGVHNEQFF

d_call: .
cdr3_length: 15
j_call: TRBJ2-5
clone_size: .
v_call: TRBV6-1
cdr3_nt: TGTGCCAGCAGTGAAGGGAACAGGGGAGGAGAGACCCAGTACTTC
cdr3_aa: CASSEGNRGGETQYF

d_call: .
cdr3_length: 13
j_call: TRBJ1-1
clone_size: .
v_call: TRBV5-1
cdr3_nt: TGCGCCAGCAGGACGACAGTGAACACTGAAGCTTTCTTT
cdr3_aa: CASRTTVNTEAFF

d_call: .
cdr3_length: 15
j_call: TRBJ2-7
clone_size: once
v_call: TRBV28
cdr3_nt: TGTGCCAGCAGTCGAAGTGTCGGAAGCTCCTACGAGCAGTACTTC
cdr3_aa: CASSRSVGSSYEQYF

d_call: .
cdr3_length: 14
j_call: TRBJ2-6
clone_size: .
v_call: TRBV7-2
cdr3_nt: TGTGCCAGCAGTTATGCGGCTGGGGCCAACGTCCTGACTTTC
cdr3_aa: CASSYAAGANVLTF

d_call: TRBD1
cdr3_length: 13
j_call: TRBJ1-5
clone_size: .
v_call: TRBV11-2
cdr3_nt: TGTGCCAGCAGCTCGGACAGGGATCGGCCCCAGCATTTT
cdr3_aa: CASSSDRDRPQHF

d_call: TRBD2
cdr3_length: 13
j_call: TRBJ2-7
clone_size: .
v_call: TRBV11-2
cdr3_nt: TGTGCCAGCAGCCCCACTAGCGGCTACGAGCAGTACTTC
cdr3_aa: CASSPTSGYEQYF

d_call: .
cdr3_length: 15
j_call: TRBJ2-3
clone_size: .
v_call: TRBV7-9
cdr3_nt: TGTGCCAGCAGCCTACGATCTGACGTCACAGATACGCAGTATTTT
cdr3_aa: CASSLRSDVTDTQYF

d_call: TRBD2
cdr3_length: 15
j_call: TRBJ2-7
clone_size: .
v_call: TRBV4-2
cdr3_nt: TGTGCCAGCAGCCAGGGGACTAGCGGCCGGGAAGAGCAGTACTTC
cdr3_aa: CASSQGTSGREEQYF

d_call: TRBD2
cdr3_length: 16
j_call: TRBJ2-1
clone_size: .
v_call: TRBV9
cdr3_nt: TGTGCCAGCAGCGTATCCCCCCTAGCGGCCTACAATGAGCAGTTCTTC
cdr3_aa: CASSVSPLAAYNEQFF

d_call: TRBD1
cdr3_length: 15
j_call: TRBJ2-1
clone_size: .
v_call: TRBV5-4
cdr3_nt: TGTGCCAGTAGCCCGACAGGGGACTCCTACAATGAGCAGTTCTTC
cdr3_aa: CASSPTGDSYNEQFF